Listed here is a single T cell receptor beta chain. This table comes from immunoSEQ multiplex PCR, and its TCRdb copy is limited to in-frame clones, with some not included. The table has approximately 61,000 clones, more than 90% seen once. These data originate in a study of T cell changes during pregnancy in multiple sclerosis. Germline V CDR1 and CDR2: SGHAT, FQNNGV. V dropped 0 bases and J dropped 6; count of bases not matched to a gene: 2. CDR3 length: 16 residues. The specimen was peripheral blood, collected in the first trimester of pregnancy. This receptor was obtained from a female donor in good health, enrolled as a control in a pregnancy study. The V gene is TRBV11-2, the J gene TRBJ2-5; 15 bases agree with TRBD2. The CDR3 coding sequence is TGTGCCAGCAGCTTAGAAGGACTAGCGGGGGGGAAGACCCAGTACTTC. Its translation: CASSLEGLAGGKTQYF.